These 18 T cell receptor beta chains originate from one sample sequenced in a study of glioma-infiltrating T cells. TCR alpha and beta CDR3 regions were amplified from RNA using iRepertoire nested multiplex PCR. TCRdb re-derived calls from the multiplex PCR reads in MiXCR, one entry per CDR3 protein. The data contain roughly 16,000 distinct CDR3 sequences, about 62% of them singletons. Input material: glioma tissue, nonneoplastic brain tissue, or PBMCs (not recorded which). The origin of the receptors is a human donor with low-grade glioma or glioblastoma, undergoing nonglioma brain surgery, or in good health (not recorded which).

In its sample, this clonotype was seen many times. V is TRBV19 and J is TRBJ2-1; the match to TRBD2 covers 9 bases. From germline, CDR1 is LNHDA and CDR2 SQIVND (reference sequence). J was trimmed by 5 bases and V by 7 bases; bases with no gene match: 9. The CDR3 runs 15 residues. CDR3 residues: CASNPAGGGHNEQFF. CDR3 nucleotide sequence: TGTGCCAGTAACCCTGCGGGGGGGGGGCACAATGAGCAGTTCTTC.

This clonotype was counted many times. The chain links TRBV15 to TRBJ1-2; D is unclear. V gave up 1 base and J gave up 7 bases, with 25 bases separating them. Germline CDR1 and CDR2: LNHNV and YYDKDF (reference sequence). The CDR3 runs to 18 residues. The CDR3 protein is CATSRVPRLLGASGGYTF. The CDR3 DNA follows: TGTGCCACCAGCAGAGTCCCCCGGCTCCTCGGCGCGTCTGGTGGCTACACCTTC.

Comments on this clonotype: The CDR3 does not close with the conserved phenylalanine or tryptophan, likely indicating a read error. The V gene is TRBV15, the J gene TRBJ1-1; TRBD1 might be the D (6 bases). The CDR3 loop spans 13 amino acids. CDR1 LNHNV and CDR2 YYDKDF come from the germline V gene (reference sequence). The CDR3 region is CATSTRGVAEAFS. Here the CDR3 DNA reads TGTGCTACCAGCACCAGGGGTGTGGCTGAAGCTTTCTCT.

Note on this clonotype: Compared with germline, one end of the junction differs, possibly owing to a read error. The chain carries TRBV20-1 and TRBJ2-1; 7 bases line up with TRBD1. This CDR3 is 15 amino acids long. Per germline, CDR1 DFQATT and CDR2 SNEGSKA (reference sequence). The CDR3 region has the DNA TGCAGTGCTACCGACCCGAGGGGGCAAAGTAACATTCAGATCTTC. Its translation is CSATDPRGQSNIQIF.

The gene calls are TRBV15 and TRBJ1-2; a weak D match, TRBD1 (6 bases). The ends were cut back, 1 base at V and 3 bases at J, with 9 bases in the middle. CDR3 length: 14 residues. Germline V gene lookup returns CDR1 LNHNV and CDR2 YYDKDF (reference sequence). The CDR3 sequence: CATSRVNRDYGYTF. CDR3 DNA: TGTGCCACCAGCAGAGTTAACAGGGACTATGGCTACACCTTC.

This clonotype has a single count. The chain couples TRBV6-2 or TRBV6-3 to TRBJ1-5; D not certain. Germline CDR1 and CDR2: MNHEY and SVGEGT. Trimming stripped 2 bases from V and 10 bases from J, with 12 bases between. The CDR3 is 13 amino acids. The CDR3 DNA is TGTGCCAGCAGTTACAAGCTCATCAGCCCCCAGCATTTT. The encoded protein is CASSYKLISPQHF.

The chain uses TRBV20-1 and TRBJ1-1; D perhaps matches TRBD1 (5 bases). Germline V gene data show CDR1 as DFQATT and CDR2 as SNEGSKA (reference sequence). This CDR3 contains 14 residues. Trimming removed 0 bases from V and 1 base from J, with 9 bases in between. The CDR3 is CSAREVDTNTEAFF. The CDR3 bases are TGCAGTGCTAGAGAGGTGGACACGAACACTGAAGCTTTCTTT.

The rearrangement joins TRBV20-1 to TRBJ1-5; no firm D call. Germline CDR1 and CDR2: DFQATT and SNEGSKA (reference sequence). V was trimmed by 3 bases and J by 2 bases, leaving 5 bases between them. The CDR3 has 12 residues. CDR3 coding DNA: TGCAGTGCTAGGAGGGGCAATCAGCCCCAGCATTTT. Encoded protein: CSARRGNQPQHF.

As for this clonotype: An end of the junction does not agree with germline; a read error may underlie this. This chain's CDR3 is CASSYSRGQGFNEELFF. In DNA form, the CDR3 reads TGTGCCAGCAGTTACTCGAGGGGACAGGGCTTTAATGAAGAACTGTTTTTT. This rearrangement joins TRBV6-6 to TRBJ1-4; 9 bases align to TRBD1. CDR3 length: 17 residues. Germline V gene sequence: CDR1 MNHNY, CDR2 SVGAGI (reference sequence).

V is TRBV9 and J is TRBJ2-1; the D gene is possibly TRBD1 (6 bases). CDR1 is SGDLS and CDR2 is YYNGEE in the germline V gene. CDR3 size: 14 residues. The ends were cut back, 3 bases at V and 7 bases at J, with 14 bases in the middle. The CDR3, as DNA: TGTGCCAGCAGCGCAGGCAGTACAGGGAATGAGCAGTTCTTC. Residues: CASSAGSTGNEQFF.

The chain joins TRBV27 to TRBJ1-1; 7 nucleotides line up with TRBD1. Germline CDR1 and CDR2: MNHEY and SMNVEV (reference sequence). The CDR3 has 16 residues. The V segment lost 5 bases and the J segment 0 bases; nucleotides outside the gene matches: 9. This CDR3 reads CASSPQGGGMNTEAFF. CDR3 DNA: TGTGCCAGCAGTCCCCAGGGAGGGGGCATGAACACTGAAGCTTTCTTT.

The rearrangement links TRBV30 to TRBJ2-7, with D maybe TRBD1 (6 bases). This CDR3 spans 13 amino acids. The V gene lost 2 bases and the J gene lost 6 bases, with 14 bases spanning the gap. In germline, CDR1 is GTSNPN, CDR2 SVGIG (reference sequence). In DNA form, the CDR3 reads TGTGCCTGGAGTCCCGGACAGTTTTTCGAGCAGTACTTC. It yields the protein CAWSPGQFFEQYF. Full variable domain (missing parts from reference TRBV30 and TRBJ2-7): SQTIHQWPATLVQPVGSPLSLECTVEGTSNPNLYWYRQAAGRGLQLLFYSVGIGQISSEVPQNLSASRPQDRQFILSSKKLLLSDSGFYLCAWSPGQFFEQYFGPGTRLTVT.

V gene TRBV6-1 combines with J gene TRBJ2-7; D uncertain. This CDR3 has 13 amino acids. V lost 8 bases to trimming and J lost 0 bases, with 11 bases between them. Germline V gene lookup returns CDR1 MNHNS and CDR2 SASEGT. The CDR3 DNA reads as TGTGCCAGCGGAGTTTACTCCTCCTACGAGCAGTACTTC. Amino acid sequence: CASGVYSSYEQYF.

This clonotype is medium-sized within its sample. The V call is TRBV6-1, the J call TRBJ2-2, with TRBD1 matching over 7 bases. The V and J ends lost 6 bases and 4 bases, in that order; junction bases with no gene match: 5. The germline V gene has CDR1 MNHNS and CDR2 SASEGT. The CDR3 is 14 amino acids. The CDR3 protein is CASRRQGSTGELFF. The DNA for the CDR3 is TGTGCCAGCAGACGACAGGGATCCACCGGGGAGCTGTTTTTT.

The rearrangement uses TRBV5-1 and TRBJ2-3; 7 nucleotides align to TRBD1. Germline assignment: CDR1 SGHRS and CDR2 YFSETQ. V gave up 4 bases and J gave up 12 bases; unmatched junction bases: 17. The CDR3 sequence is 15 residues long. The CDR3 bases are TGCGCCAGCAGCATCGGACAGGTCGAGCGAAATTTACAGTATTTT. Residues: CASSIGQVERNLQYF.

The CDR3 region has the DNA TGCAGTGCCAATCCCCGGGACAGGGCCTCCTGGAACTATGGCTACACCTTC. Its translation: CSANPRDRASWNYGYTF. The chain recombines TRBV20-1 with TRBJ1-2, with 9 bases lining up with TRBD1. This CDR3 is built from 17 residues. The germline gives CDR1 DFQATT, CDR2 SNEGSKA (reference sequence). The V segment lost 6 bases and the J segment 2 bases; nucleotides outside the gene matches: 16.

The chain is built from TRBV7-6 and TRBJ2-1; weak D call: TRBD2 (5 bases). The V and J ends lost 0 bases and 5 bases respectively, with 11 bases between them. This CDR3 is built from 15 residues. Germline lookup yields CDR1 SGHVS and CDR2 FNYEAQ. CDR3 in amino acids: CASSLAPQRDNEQFF. The CDR3 coding sequence is TGTGCCAGCAGCTTAGCTCCCCAGAGGGACAATGAGCAGTTCTTC.

In the case of this clonotype: A junction boundary mismatches the germline segment, possibly from a read error. The chain couples TRBV5-1 to TRBJ1-1; 7 bases are shared with TRBD1. The CDR3 runs to 14 residues. Germline loops: CDR1 SGHRS, CDR2 YFSETQ. CDR3 loop: CASSSIQGQTEAFF. DNA of the CDR3: TGCGCCAGCAGCTCAATCCAGGGACAGACTGAAGCTTTCTTC.